This T cell receptor (beta chain) was recovered during a study of blood T cell repertoires in COVID-19. V dropped 6 bases and J dropped 0 bases, with 12 bases sitting between them. CDR1 and CDR2 from the germline V gene are LNHDA and SQIVND (reference sequence). CDR3 length: 15 amino acids. Clones were read by immunoSEQ multiplex PCR, and TCRdb kept only the in-frame ones, dropping some. The sample comprises more than 25,000 clones, approximately 87% of which are singletons, and nearly 25% rests with the top ten. V gene TRBV19 combines with J gene TRBJ1-3; the D gene is possibly TRBD1 (5 bases). The sequence came from a human donor with active COVID-19. The donor label of this sample is uncertain. Sequencing input: peripheral blood. Here the CDR3 reads CASRADRVSGNTIYF. As DNA, the CDR3 is TGTGCCAGTAGGGCTGACAGAGTCTCTGGAAACACCATATATTTT.